Here is one TCR beta chain with its context. Its antigen is unidentified. The data are from a study of cytomegalovirus exposure and HLA in healthy donors. Study background: Earlier sequencing of approximately 200 million T cells yielded around 120 million unique TCR beta sequences. Falling in the Caucasian-associated ancestry cluster were about four fifths of 398 genotyped donors.

Study-level findings and limits: Reports state that TCR beta sequences accurately predicted most subjects' HLA-A and HLA-B alleles. By a later analysis, the bulk of CMV-associated TCR beta chains appeared HLA-restricted.

Both 60 Vbeta primers and 13 Jbeta primers went into the PCR. Profiled with immunoSEQ multiplex PCR; TCRdb holds only in-frame clones, not every one. The table shows some 180,000 clones, with more than 75% occurring only once. V gave up 8 bases and J gave up 4 bases; unmatched junction bases: 6. CDR1 MNHEY and CDR2 SVGAGI come from the germline V gene. The CDR3 has 13 amino acids. The receptor's source is a woman aged 25 to 39 in good health and CMV-seropositive. The source material was PBMCs. The chain is built from TRBV6-5 and TRBJ2-3, with 7 bases fitting TRBD2. The CDR3 DNA reads as TGTGCCAGCGGGCGGGGGTCCGCAGATACGCAGTATTTT. Its translation: CASGRGSADTQYF.